The 28 T cell receptor beta chains in this list originate from one sample, sequenced in a study of T cell responses to AZD1222 COVID-19 vaccine. This table comes from immunoSEQ multiplex PCR, and its TCRdb copy is limited to in-frame clones, with some not included. The table records about 84,000 clones, 75% to 90% of them present only once. This sample comprised peripheral blood, obtained 28 days after the second AZD1222 dose. The receptors were sampled from an adult who received the AZD1222 COVID-19 vaccine.

This chain links TRBV28 with TRBJ1-1; D is uncertain. There are 11 residues in the CDR3. The germline V gene encodes CDR1 MDHEN and CDR2 SYDVKM. With 8 bases removed from V and 8 bases from J, the gap between germline ends came to 12 bases. CDR3 DNA: TGTGCCAGCGGGCCTTCTATCGAAGCTTTCTTT. Translation: CASGPSIEAFF.

V is TRBV28 and J is TRBJ1-5; D is unresolved. The length of the CDR3 is 15 residues. Trimming stripped 4 bases from V and 9 bases from J, with 19 bases between. Germline assignment: CDR1 MDHEN and CDR2 SYDVKM. Here the CDR3 DNA reads TGTGCCAGCAGTTACAACCGGGCCGCAGGCCGGCCCCAGCATTTT. Its translation is CASSYNRAAGRPQHF.

This clone was counted between two and nine times. J is TRBJ1-1 and V is TRBV5-1, with unresolved D. V lost 0 bases and J 0 bases, leaving 6 bases between the germline ends. Germline assignment: CDR1 SGHRS and CDR2 YFSETQ. This CDR3 is built from 14 residues. CDR3 region: CASSLVFMNTEAFF. Written as DNA, the CDR3 is TGCGCCAGCAGCTTGGTATTCATGAACACTGAAGCTTTCTTT.

In this sample, this clone turned up once. The chain is built from TRBV12-5 and TRBJ1-2; no clear D gene. The germline gives CDR1 LGHNT, CDR2 FRNRAP. The CDR3 extends over 14 amino acids. The germline V and J ends were trimmed by 2 bases and 8 bases, with 15 bases remaining between them. The CDR3 nucleotides are TGTGCTAGTGGTTTGAAGGGCCCCACGCAGGGCTACACCTTC. This codes for CASGLKGPTQGYTF.

The chain uses TRBV5-1 and TRBJ1-2; D is unresolved. The CDR3 runs to 15 residues. Germline V gives CDR1 SGHRS, CDR2 YFSETQ. Trimming stripped 5 bases from V and 4 bases from J, with 18 bases between. The CDR3, as DNA: TGCGCCAGCAGGAATCGGGTTGACAACACCTATGGCTACACCTTC. Translating it yields CASRNRVDNTYGYTF.

The genes are TRBV6-5 and TRBJ1-5, with D perhaps matching TRBD1 (5 bases). Germline CDR1 and CDR2: MNHEY and SVGAGI. V was clipped by 2 bases and J by 2 bases, with 13 bases between them. The CDR3 totals 16 residues. CDR3 sequence: CASSYRPGKGNQPQHF. CDR3 nucleotide sequence: TGTGCCAGCAGTTACAGGCCAGGGAAAGGCAATCAGCCCCAGCATTTT.

This sequence joins TRBV19 and TRBJ2-1, with 11 bases that match TRBD2. Germline CDR1 is LNHDA and CDR2 is SQIVND (reference sequence). There are 15 residues in the CDR3. V lost 5 bases and J lost 4; bases outside the gene matches: 4. CDR3 loop: CASSVSGGVYNEQFF. CDR3 sequence (DNA): TGTGCCAGTAGTGTTAGCGGGGGGGTTTACAATGAGCAGTTCTTC.

The rearrangement uses TRBV29-1 and TRBJ1-2, with a weak D call TRBD1 (6 bases). The CDR3 consists of 13 residues. Germline-derived CDR1 and CDR2 are SQVTM and ANQGSEA. V was clipped by 6 bases and J by 13 bases, with 24 bases between them. CDR3 loop: CSVGDQGQEKCTF. CDR3 nucleotide sequence: TGCAGCGTGGGGGACCAGGGGCAGGAGAAGTGCACCTTC.

V gene TRBV20-1 combines with J gene TRBJ1-2; a weak D match, TRBD1 (5 bases). The germline V and J ends were trimmed by 3 bases and 4 bases, with 18 bases remaining between them. Looked up from germline, CDR1 is DFQATT and CDR2 is SNEGSKA (reference sequence). The CDR3 runs to 15 residues. The CDR3 region is CSASETGGGFYGYTF. The CDR3 nucleotides read TGCAGTGCTAGTGAAACCGGGGGGGGATTCTATGGCTACACCTTC.

The rearrangement joins TRBV4-2 to TRBJ2-2, with D perhaps TRBD1 (6 bases). The CDR3 loop spans 17 amino acids. Germline CDR1 and CDR2: LGHNA and YNFKEQ. V lost 0 bases and J lost 2, with 13 bases in between. DNA of the CDR3: TGTGCCAGCAGCCAAGATCCAGGGACAAGTAACACCGGGGAGCTGTTTTTT. Protein: CASSQDPGTSNTGELFF.

V is TRBV11-2 and J is TRBJ2-7; D ambiguous. The V gene lost 1 base and the J gene lost 7 bases, with 11 bases spanning the gap. The germline CDR1 and CDR2 sequences are SGHAT and FQNNGV. The CDR3 contains 13 residues. In nucleotides, the CDR3 is TGTGCCAGCAGCTTAGGGTCGTACAGAGAGCAGTACGTC. This encodes CASSLGSYREQYV.

As DNA, the CDR3 is TGTGCCAGCAGCTCGGGGGATGTGGGCAATCAGCCCCAGCATTTT. Translation gives CASSSGDVGNQPQHF. The rearrangement uses TRBV5-8 and TRBJ1-5, with D possibly being TRBD1 (5 bases). CDR1 and CDR2 (germline): SGHTS, YDEGEE. The CDR3 spans 15 residues. V gave up 3 bases and J gave up 2 bases, with 12 bases separating them. Combining the CDR3 with reference TRBV5-8 and TRBJ1-5 gives the whole variable domain EAGVTQSPTHLIKTRGQQATLRCSPISGHTSVYWYQQALGLGLQFLLWYDEGEERNRGNFPPRFSGRQFPNYSSELNVNALELEDSALYLCASSSGDVGNQPQHFGDGTRLSIL.

The chain has TRBV9 and TRBJ2-1; D might be TRBD2 (5 bases). The germline V and J ends were trimmed by 2 bases and 9 bases, with 12 bases remaining between them. Germline V CDR1 and CDR2: SGDLS, YYNGEE. The CDR3 runs to 13 residues. The CDR3 spells CASSVSDYPEQFF. The DNA for the CDR3 is TGTGCCAGCAGCGTCTCTGACTATCCTGAGCAGTTCTTC.

CDR3 in DNA: TGTGCCAGCAGCTTGGCCCCCGGGACAGCGAACACTGAAGCTTTCTTT. Translation: CASSLAPGTANTEAFF. The chain employs TRBV5-6 and TRBJ1-1; TRBD1 agrees at 7 bases. The ends lost 0 bases at V and 1 base at J; junction bases unmatched: 6. CDR1 and CDR2 (germline): SGHDT, YYEEEE. This CDR3 spans 16 amino acids.

The rearrangement links TRBV9 to TRBJ1-5, with D possibly being TRBD1 (6 bases). Germline values: CDR1 SGDLS, CDR2 YYNGEE. Trimming took 0 bases from V and 1 from J, leaving 17 bases between them. This CDR3 has 18 residues. CDR3 residues: CASSVEPRGVDSNQPQHF. The CDR3, as DNA: TGTGCCAGCAGCGTAGAGCCGAGGGGGGTCGACAGCAATCAGCCCCAGCATTTT.

This sequence joins TRBV7-2 and TRBJ1-5; a possible D gene is TRBD1 (6 bases). Trimming took off 3 bases at V and 10 bases at J, with 28 bases between the two ends. Germline values: CDR1 SGHTA, CDR2 FQGNSA. This CDR3 comprises 18 residues. CDR3 nucleotide sequence: TGTGCCAGCAGCTTGACGGGGGCTATCTTATTATTATTCGTTCCCCAGCATTTT. This encodes CASSLTGAILLLFVPQHF.

This clone has a handful of counts. The gene calls are TRBV19 and TRBJ2-7; TRBD1 agrees at 8 bases. Trimming at V came to 9 bases and at J to 2 bases, leaving 15 bases not matched to a gene. The CDR3 consists of 16 residues. CDR1 and CDR2 from the germline V gene are LNHDA and SQIVND (reference sequence). DNA of the CDR3: TGTGCCAGCTCTACCTCCTCCGGGACAGGAACCTACGAGCAGTACTTC. The encoded protein is CASSTSSGTGTYEQYF.

The chain couples TRBV24-1 to TRBJ2-1; TRBD2 might be the D (6 bases). Germline lookup yields CDR1 KGHDR and CDR2 SFDVKD. V was clipped by 5 bases and J by 3 bases, with 16 bases between them. CDR3 length equals 16 residues. The CDR3: CATSGLGAEGYNEQFF. The CDR3 bases are TGTGCCACCAGTGGCCTCGGTGCGGAGGGCTACAATGAGCAGTTCTTC.

J is TRBJ1-1 and V is TRBV3-1 (or the pseudogene TRBV3-2); D gene uncertain. Trimming shortened V by 1 base and J by 5 bases, and 11 bases separated the two germline ends. The CDR3 consists of 14 residues. Germline loops: CDR1 LGHDT, CDR2 YNNKEL (reference sequence). CDR3 region: CASSQAAGWTEAFF. Written as DNA, the CDR3 is TGTGCCAGCAGCCAAGCGGCGGGGTGGACTGAAGCTTTCTTT.

V gene TRBV11-2 combines with J gene TRBJ1-3, with D tentatively TRBD1 (6 bases). Trimming shortened V by 5 bases and J by 3 bases, and 17 bases separated the two germline ends. The CDR3 sequence is 16 residues long. CDR1 and CDR2 (germline): SGHAT, FQNNGV. CDR3 in amino acids: CASSLRGGELGNTIYF. The DNA of the CDR3 is TGTGCCAGCAGCCTAAGGGGGGGGGAGCTTGGAAACACCATATATTTT.

The rearrangement uses TRBV13 and TRBJ2-1, with a tentative D call TRBD2 (6 bases). CDR3 length equals 16 residues. With 4 bases removed from V and 4 bases from J, the gap between germline ends came to 17 bases. Germline CDR1 reads PRHDT; CDR2 reads FYEKMQ (reference sequence). CDR3 sequence reads: CASSSGRDLGYNEQFF. CDR3 bases: TGTGCCAGCAGCTCGGGCCGGGACTTGGGGTACAATGAGCAGTTCTTC.

This chain joins TRBV6-7 and TRBJ2-2, with a tentative D call TRBD2 (7 bases). TRBV6-7 is designated an ORF whose function remains uncertain. The CDR3 runs to 15 residues. The V end was cut by 2 bases, the J end by 3 bases, with 10 bases between. CDR3 residues: CASSYAGAYTGELFF. The CDR3 DNA is TGTGCCAGCAGTTACGCGGGGGCCTACACCGGGGAGCTGTTTTTT.

This clone has at least ten counts. The chain joins TRBV2 to TRBJ1-5, with 12 bases that match TRBD1. This CDR3 is 15 amino acids long. Per the germline V gene, CDR1 is SNHLY and CDR2 is FYNNEI. V trimming: 7 bases; J trimming: 2 bases; junction bases outside the gene matches: 3. Here the CDR3 reads CASMGTGGGNQPQHF. Here the CDR3 DNA reads TGTGCCAGCATGGGGACAGGGGGCGGCAATCAGCCCCAGCATTTT.

The chain is built from TRBV6-1 and TRBJ2-6; possibly TRBD1 for D (6 bases). V lost 0 bases, J lost 0 bases, and 6 bases lay in between. The CDR3 runs 16 residues. Germline V CDR1 and CDR2: MNHNS, SASEGT. DNA for the CDR3: TGTGCCAGCAGTGAAGCGGGGGCCTCTGGGGCCAACGTCCTGACTTTC. Its protein is CASSEAGASGANVLTF.

The chain joins TRBV11-3 to TRBJ2-7, with D perhaps TRBD1 (5 bases). V shed 2 bases and J shed 5 bases, with 13 bases lying between them. Germline CDR1 reads SGHNT; CDR2 reads YENEEA. This CDR3 contains 14 residues. The CDR3 coding sequence is TGTGCCAGCAGCTTACAGGGTCTTCTGGACGAGCAGTACTTC. As protein: CASSLQGLLDEQYF. Filled out from reference TRBV11-3 and TRBJ2-7, the complete variable domain reads EAGVVQSPRYKIIEKKQPVAFWCNPISGHNTLYWYLQNLGQGPELLIRYENEEAVDDSQLPKDRFSAERLKGVDSTLKIQPAELGDSAVYLCASSLQGLLDEQYFGPGTRLTVT.

The V gene is TRBV18, the J gene TRBJ2-3; D is possibly TRBD1 (5 bases). Germline values: CDR1 KGHSH, CDR2 LQKENI. The CDR3 covers 14 residues. V was trimmed by 2 bases and J by 4 bases, leaving 10 bases between them. As DNA, the CDR3 is TGTGCCAGCTCACCAGGGGCAGCCCCAGATACGCAGTATTTT. This translates into CASSPGAAPDTQYF.

The chain has TRBV18 and TRBJ1-1; D remains unclear. Trimming stripped 3 bases from V and 1 base from J, with 9 bases between. Looked up from germline, CDR1 is KGHSH and CDR2 is LQKENI. The CDR3 extends over 14 amino acids. The CDR3 spells CASSPAIRNTEAFF. The CDR3 DNA follows: TGTGCCAGCTCACCTGCTATAAGGAACACTGAAGCTTTCTTT.

This rearrangement joins TRBV5-6 to TRBJ1-2; possible D gene TRBD1, 6 bases. Germline-derived CDR1 and CDR2 are SGHDT and YYEEEE. The V end lost 4 bases, the J end lost 4 bases, and 17 bases lay between the germline ends. The CDR3 has 15 residues. The CDR3 nucleotides read TGTGCCAGCAGCACATCTACCGGGACACTCTATGGCTACACCTTC. It encodes CASSTSTGTLYGYTF. The complete variable domain, with remaining parts taken from reference TRBV5-6 and TRBJ1-2, reads DAGVTQSPTHLIKTRGQQVTLRCSPKSGHDTVSWYQQALGQGPQFIFQYYEEEERQRGNFPDRFSGHQFPNYSSELNVNALLLGDSALYLCASSTSTGTLYGYTFGSGTRLTVV.